Shown below are 17 T cell receptor beta chains from a single sample sequenced in a study of post-analysis software for immune sequencing data. Study-wide results and limits: In patients, TRBV5-6, TRBV5-1 and TRBV20-1 belonged to four or five TRBV segments found more frequently than in controls.

Prepared libraries of TCR beta cDNA carried unique molecular identifiers. MiXCR was run by TCRdb on the PCR reads, yielding one entry per CDR3 protein. The data contain 380,000 or so distinct CDR3 sequences, approximately 38% of them seen just once; the ten biggest clones take up around 15%. Antigen specificity for these receptors is unknown. Sequenced: blood. The receptors originated from a girl aged 10-17 years with multiple sclerosis.

V and J are TRBV5-1 and TRBJ2-3, with D maybe TRBD2 (6 bases). Per the germline V gene, CDR1 is SGHRS and CDR2 is YFSETQ. The CDR3 contains 16 residues. The germline V and J ends were trimmed by 4 bases and 0 bases, with 15 bases remaining between them. The CDR3 nucleotides are TGCGCCAGCAGCGGGGAGGTGGATAGTAGCACAGATACGCAGTATTTT. Protein sequence: CASSGEVDSSTDTQYF.

Ten or more counts support this clonotype. The chain recombines TRBV4-3 with TRBJ2-3; 8 nucleotides match TRBD2. V trimming: 0 bases; J trimming: 1 base; junction bases outside the gene matches: 6. This CDR3 region has 17 residues. Germline CDR1 reads LGHNA; CDR2 reads YSLEER. The CDR3 sequence: CASSQDRRGAGTDTQYF. The CDR3 nucleotides read TGCGCCAGCAGCCAAGATAGGCGGGGGGCCGGCACAGATACGCAGTATTTT.

This clonotype came up many times. The rearrangement joins TRBV28 to TRBJ2-1; D could derive from TRBD1 or TRBD2 (5 bases each). The CDR3 covers 15 residues. CDR1 is MDHEN, CDR2 SYDVKM, per germline. The V gene lost 10 bases and the J gene lost 5 bases, with 21 bases spanning the gap. The CDR3 loop reads CATGVWQGADNEQFF. The DNA of the CDR3 is TGTGCCACCGGGGTTTGGCAGGGCGCGGACAATGAGCAGTTCTTC.

V is TRBV7-2 and J is TRBJ2-3; 7 nucleotides line up with TRBD2. The CDR3 spans 14 residues. Per germline, CDR1 SGHTA and CDR2 FQGNSA. With 5 bases clipped from V and 2 bases from J, the junction kept 4 bases outside the gene matches. The chain's CDR3 is CASSGGGYTDTQYF. DNA of the CDR3: TGTGCCAGCAGCGGGGGGGGTTACACAGATACGCAGTATTTT.

This chain uses TRBV4-1 with TRBJ2-7, with D possibly matching TRBD2 (6 bases). V was trimmed by 0 bases and J by 4 bases, leaving 13 bases between them. This CDR3 spans 15 amino acids. The germline gives CDR1 MGHRA, CDR2 YSYEKL. The DNA for the CDR3 is TGCGCCAGCAGCCAAGAGGGGGGACCCGGGTACGAGCAGTACTTC. Protein product: CASSQEGGPGYEQYF.

This chain uses TRBV3-1 with TRBJ2-4, with 9 nucleotides matching TRBD1. The closer fit of TRBJ2-7 to the DNA end suggests the J call may be wrong. This CDR3 contains 15 residues. Germline assignment: CDR1 LGHDT and CDR2 YNNKEL (reference sequence). The CDR3 reads CASSPLTGGVNEQYF. The DNA for the CDR3 is TGTGCCAGCAGCCCCCTGACAGGGGGAGTCAACGAGCAGTACTTC.

A single count supports this clonotype. V and J are TRBV20-1 and TRBJ1-1, with 9 nucleotides matching TRBD1. This CDR3 spans 19 amino acids. Germline CDR1 reads DFQATT; CDR2 reads SNEGSKA (reference sequence). V dropped 3 bases and J dropped 0; count of bases not matched to a gene: 17. The CDR3 bases are TGCAGTGCTAGGGGGGCCATACAGGGGGCCGGACGATTGAACACTGAAGCTTTCTTT. The encoded protein is CSARGAIQGAGRLNTEAFF.

CDR3 nucleotides: TGTGCCAGCAGCTCCCCACGAACCTACCGAGGACAGGGTTTTAGGGAGCAGTACTTC. This codes for CASSSPRTYRGQGFREQYF. The chain links TRBV11-2 to TRBJ2-5, with 8 bases identical to TRBD1. The length of the CDR3 is 19 residues. The junction had 27 bases not matched to a gene; V was cut back by 4 bases and J by 11 bases. Germline V lookup: CDR1 SGHAT, CDR2 FQNNGV.

By proportion, this clonotype is medium-sized. V is TRBV20-1 and J is TRBJ2-1; TRBD2 agrees at 9 bases. Germline assignment: CDR1 DFQATT and CDR2 SNEGSKA (reference sequence). Trimming removed 6 bases from V and 4 bases from J; junction bases left unmatched: 4. CDR3 size: 13 residues. CDR3 DNA: TGCAGTGCAGCGGGGGGATCTTACAATGAGCAGTTCTTC. Protein: CSAAGGSYNEQFF.

This rearrangement joins TRBV20-1 to TRBJ1-4; the match to TRBD1 covers 8 bases. The J segment lost 8 bases and the V segment lost 5 bases, leaving 7 bases of the junction unmatched. The CDR3 has 13 amino acids. CDR1 DFQATT and CDR2 SNEGSKA come from the germline V gene (reference sequence). This CDR3 is CSARQGSGEKLFF. The CDR3 DNA is TGCAGTGCTCGACAGGGGAGCGGGGAAAAACTGTTTTTT.

This clonotype was observed at least ten times. V is TRBV9 and J is TRBJ2-3, with a tentative D call TRBD1 (6 bases). The CDR3 length is 14 residues. Germline assignment: CDR1 SGDLS and CDR2 YYNGEE. Trimming pared 0 bases from V and 4 bases from J, leaving 9 bases between. The CDR3 sequence is CASSVVGAADTQYF. CDR3 bases: TGTGCCAGCAGCGTAGTGGGGGCGGCAGATACGCAGTATTTT.

This rearrangement joins TRBV27 to TRBJ1-6, with 8 bases fitting TRBD1. CDR3 length: 15 residues. Trimming removed 0 bases from V and 7 bases from J; junction bases left unmatched: 2. From germline, CDR1 is MNHEY and CDR2 SMNVEV (reference sequence). CDR3 nucleotides: TGTGCCAGCAGTTTATCCCGGACAGGGAATTCACCCCTCCACTTT. Amino acid sequence: CASSLSRTGNSPLHF.

This clonotype was found a few times. This chain uses TRBV12-3 or TRBV12-4 with TRBJ2-1; TRBD1 might be the D (5 bases). The ends were cut back, 6 bases at V and 6 bases at J, with 9 bases in the middle. The CDR3 is 12 amino acids. The CDR3, as DNA: TGTGCCAGCAGATCGACAGCCAATGAGCAGTTCTTC. This translates into CASRSTANEQFF.

This clonotype has at least ten counts. The gene calls are TRBV12-3 or TRBV12-4 and TRBJ2-5; D possibly corresponds to TRBD1 (5 bases). This CDR3 is 14 amino acids long. Trimming removed 5 bases from V and 4 bases from J, with 14 bases in between. This CDR3 is CASSPSWGSETQYF. The CDR3 region has the DNA TGTGCCAGCAGTCCATCTTGGGGCTCAGAGACCCAGTACTTC.

The chain joins TRBV4-1 to TRBJ2-1, with TRBD2 identical over 9 bases. V lost 5 bases, J lost 3 bases, and 5 bases stayed unmatched. This CDR3 has 15 amino acids. Germline V gene data show CDR1 as MGHRA and CDR2 as YSYEKL. CDR3 residues: CASSWTSADYNEQFF. CDR3 in DNA: TGCGCCAGCAGCTGGACTAGCGCAGACTACAATGAGCAGTTCTTC.

The chain links TRBV29-1 to TRBJ1-1; D call uncertain. Germline V CDR1 and CDR2: SQVTM, ANQGSEA. CDR3 length: 13 residues. V was pared by 3 bases and J by 4 bases, with 12 bases between. The CDR3 here is CSVDNSWGTEAFF. CDR3 nucleotide sequence: TGCAGCGTTGACAACAGTTGGGGCACTGAAGCTTTCTTT.

The chain links TRBV5-1 to TRBJ2-1; TRBD2 agrees at 10 bases. The DNA end lines up better with TRBJ2-7; the J call may be wrong. The length of the CDR3 is 17 residues. Germline V lookup: CDR1 SGHRS, CDR2 YFSETQ. This CDR3 reads CASRIIAGGISYNEQYF. Written as DNA, the CDR3 is TGCGCCAGCAGGATCATAGCGGGGGGCATCTCCTACAATGAGCAGTACTTC.